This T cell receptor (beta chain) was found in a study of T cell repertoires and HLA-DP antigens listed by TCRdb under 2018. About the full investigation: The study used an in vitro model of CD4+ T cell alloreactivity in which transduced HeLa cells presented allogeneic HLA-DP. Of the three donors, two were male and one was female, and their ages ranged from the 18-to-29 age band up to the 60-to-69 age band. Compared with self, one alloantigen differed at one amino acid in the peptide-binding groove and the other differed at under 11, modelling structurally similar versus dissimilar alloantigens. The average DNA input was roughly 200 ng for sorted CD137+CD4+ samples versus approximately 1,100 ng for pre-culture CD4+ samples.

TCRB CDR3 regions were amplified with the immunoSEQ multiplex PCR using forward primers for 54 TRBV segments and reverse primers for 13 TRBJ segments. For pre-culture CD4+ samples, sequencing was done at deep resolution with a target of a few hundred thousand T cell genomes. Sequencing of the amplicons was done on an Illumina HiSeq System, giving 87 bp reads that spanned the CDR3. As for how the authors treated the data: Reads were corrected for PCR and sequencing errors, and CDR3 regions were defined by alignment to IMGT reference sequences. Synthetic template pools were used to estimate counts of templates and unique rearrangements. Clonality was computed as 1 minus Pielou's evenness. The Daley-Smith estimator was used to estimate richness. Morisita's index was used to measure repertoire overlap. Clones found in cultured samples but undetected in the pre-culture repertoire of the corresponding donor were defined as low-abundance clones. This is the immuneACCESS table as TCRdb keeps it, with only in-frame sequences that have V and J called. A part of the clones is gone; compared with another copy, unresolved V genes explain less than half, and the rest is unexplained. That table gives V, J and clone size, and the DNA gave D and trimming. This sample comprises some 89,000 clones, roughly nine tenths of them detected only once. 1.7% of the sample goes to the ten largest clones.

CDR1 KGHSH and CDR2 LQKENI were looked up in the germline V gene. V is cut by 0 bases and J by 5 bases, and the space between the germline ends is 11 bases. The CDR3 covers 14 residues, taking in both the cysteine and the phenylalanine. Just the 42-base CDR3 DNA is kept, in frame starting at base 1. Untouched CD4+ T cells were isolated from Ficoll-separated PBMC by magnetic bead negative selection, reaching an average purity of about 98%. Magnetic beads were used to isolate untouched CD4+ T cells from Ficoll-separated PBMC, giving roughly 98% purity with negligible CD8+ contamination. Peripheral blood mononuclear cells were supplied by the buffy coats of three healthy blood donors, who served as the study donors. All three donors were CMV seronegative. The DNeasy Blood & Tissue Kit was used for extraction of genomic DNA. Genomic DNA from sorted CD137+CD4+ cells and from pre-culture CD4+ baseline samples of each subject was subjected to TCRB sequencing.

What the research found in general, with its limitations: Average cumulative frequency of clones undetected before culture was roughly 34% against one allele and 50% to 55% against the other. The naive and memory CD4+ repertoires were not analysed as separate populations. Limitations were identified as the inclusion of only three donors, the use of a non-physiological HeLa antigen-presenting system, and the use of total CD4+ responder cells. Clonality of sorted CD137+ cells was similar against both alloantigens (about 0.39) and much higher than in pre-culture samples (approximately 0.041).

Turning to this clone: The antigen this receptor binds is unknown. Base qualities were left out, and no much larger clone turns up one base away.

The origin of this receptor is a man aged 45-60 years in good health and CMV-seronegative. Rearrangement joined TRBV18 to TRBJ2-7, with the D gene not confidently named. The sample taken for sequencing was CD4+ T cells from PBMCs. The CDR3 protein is CASSPPSPANEQYF. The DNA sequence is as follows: TGTGCCAGCTCACCACCCAGCCCCGCGAACGAGCAGTACTTC.